This T cell receptor (beta chain) appears in the sequencing data of a study of PD-L1 blockade in urothelial cancer. Study-wide context: About 85% of the 29 patients were men whose urothelial cancer was bladder-origin.

The study, taken as a whole, reports: Tumor-associated clones in blood expanded more at 3 weeks in durable-benefit patients.

Templates that were synthetic TCR analogs were spiked into each PCR. Method: immunoSEQ multiplex PCR; TCRdb's copy keeps in-frame clones and lacks some. The sample records 35,000 to 40,000 clones, approximately 34% being singletons. This clone was observed many times. Its antigen is still unknown. Patients had locally advanced or metastatic urothelial carcinoma. This CDR3 region has 17 residues. Germline V CDR1 and CDR2: SGHNT, YENEEA. V gave up 5 bases and J gave up 0 bases, with 17 bases separating them. This TCR was recovered from a man aged 60 to 69 with urothelial cancer. Here the sequenced sample was tumor tissue, taken before atezolizumab (anti-PD-L1) treatment. J is TRBJ1-3 and V is TRBV11-3; D possibly corresponds to TRBD1 (5 bases). CDR3 sequence (DNA): TGTGCCAGCAGCGCCCGGGGGGAAGCTCTCTCTGGAAACACCATATATTTT. Amino acids: CASSARGEALSGNTIYF.